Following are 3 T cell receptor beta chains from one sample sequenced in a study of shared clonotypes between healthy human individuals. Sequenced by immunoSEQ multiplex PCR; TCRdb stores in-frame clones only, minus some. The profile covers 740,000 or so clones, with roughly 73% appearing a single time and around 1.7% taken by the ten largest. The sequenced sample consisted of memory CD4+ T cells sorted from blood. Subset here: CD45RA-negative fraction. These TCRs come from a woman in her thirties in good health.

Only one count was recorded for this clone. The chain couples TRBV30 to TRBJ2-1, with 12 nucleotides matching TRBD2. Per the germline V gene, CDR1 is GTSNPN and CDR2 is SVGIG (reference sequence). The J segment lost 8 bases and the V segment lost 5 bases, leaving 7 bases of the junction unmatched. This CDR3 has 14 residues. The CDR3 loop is CAWGTSGRFHEQFF. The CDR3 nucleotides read TGTGCCTGGGGGACTAGCGGGCGTTTCCATGAGCAGTTCTTC. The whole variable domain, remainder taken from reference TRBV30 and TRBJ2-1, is SQTIHQWPATLVQPVGSPLSLECTVEGTSNPNLYWYRQAAGRGLQLLFYSVGIGQISSEVPQNLSASRPQDRQFILSSKKLLLSDSGFYLCAWGTSGRFHEQFFGPGTRLTVL.

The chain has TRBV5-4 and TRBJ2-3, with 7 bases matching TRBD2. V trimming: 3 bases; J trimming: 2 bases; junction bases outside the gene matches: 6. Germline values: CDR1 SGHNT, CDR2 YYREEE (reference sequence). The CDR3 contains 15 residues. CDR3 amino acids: CASSYSGINTDTQYF. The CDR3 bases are TGTGCCAGCAGCTACAGCGGGATTAACACAGATACGCAGTATTTT.

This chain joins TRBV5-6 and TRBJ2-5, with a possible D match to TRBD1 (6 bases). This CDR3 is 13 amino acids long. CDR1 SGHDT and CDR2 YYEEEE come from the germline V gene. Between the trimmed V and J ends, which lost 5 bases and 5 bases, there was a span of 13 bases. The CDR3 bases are TGTGCCAGCAGTTTACAGGGTGTGGAGACCCAGTACTTC. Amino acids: CASSLQGVETQYF.